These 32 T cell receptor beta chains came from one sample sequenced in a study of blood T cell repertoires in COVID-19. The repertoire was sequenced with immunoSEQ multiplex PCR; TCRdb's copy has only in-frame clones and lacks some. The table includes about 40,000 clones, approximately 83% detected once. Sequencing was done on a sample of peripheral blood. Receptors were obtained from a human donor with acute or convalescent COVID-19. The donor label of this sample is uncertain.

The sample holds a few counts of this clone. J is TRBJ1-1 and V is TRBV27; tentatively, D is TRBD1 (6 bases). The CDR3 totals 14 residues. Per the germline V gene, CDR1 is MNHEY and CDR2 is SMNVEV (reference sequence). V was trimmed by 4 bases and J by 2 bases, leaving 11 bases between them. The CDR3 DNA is TGTGCCAGCAGTTACGTACAGGGTAACACTGAAGCTTTCTTT. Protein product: CASSYVQGNTEAFF.

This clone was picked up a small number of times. The CDR3 sequence: CASSEPGGINYGYTF. Here the CDR3 DNA reads TGTGCCAGCAGTGAACCCGGAGGGATTAACTATGGCTACACCTTC. This chain uses TRBV6-1 with TRBJ1-2; D not certain. Trimming pared 2 bases from V and 1 base from J, leaving 11 bases between. This CDR3 has 15 residues. In germline, CDR1 is MNHNS, CDR2 SASEGT.

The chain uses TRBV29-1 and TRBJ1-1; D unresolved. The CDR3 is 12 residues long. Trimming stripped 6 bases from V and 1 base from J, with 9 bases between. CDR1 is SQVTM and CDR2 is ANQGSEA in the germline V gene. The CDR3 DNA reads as TGCAGCGTCGGGATTACGAACACTGAAGCTTTCTTT. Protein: CSVGITNTEAFF.

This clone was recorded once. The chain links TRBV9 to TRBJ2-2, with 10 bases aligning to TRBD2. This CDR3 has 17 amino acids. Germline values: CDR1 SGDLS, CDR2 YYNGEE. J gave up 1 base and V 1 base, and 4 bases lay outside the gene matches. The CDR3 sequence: CASSVKRGGLNTGELFF. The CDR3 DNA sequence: TGTGCCAGCAGCGTAAAGCGGGGGGGCCTGAACACCGGGGAGCTGTTTTTT.

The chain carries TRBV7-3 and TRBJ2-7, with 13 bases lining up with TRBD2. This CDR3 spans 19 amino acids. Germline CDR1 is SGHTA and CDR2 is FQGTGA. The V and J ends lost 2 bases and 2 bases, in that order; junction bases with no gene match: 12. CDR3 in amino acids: CASSLLRRAGLAGTYEQYF. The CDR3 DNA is TGTGCCAGCAGCTTATTGCGACGAGCGGGACTAGCGGGAACCTACGAGCAGTACTTC. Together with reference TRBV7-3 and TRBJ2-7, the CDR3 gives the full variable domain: GAGVSQTPSNKVTEKGKYVELRCDPISGHTALYWYRQSLGQGPEFLIYFQGTGAADDSGLPNDRFFAVRPEGSVSTLKIQRTERGDSAVYLCASSLLRRAGLAGTYEQYFGPGTRLTVT.

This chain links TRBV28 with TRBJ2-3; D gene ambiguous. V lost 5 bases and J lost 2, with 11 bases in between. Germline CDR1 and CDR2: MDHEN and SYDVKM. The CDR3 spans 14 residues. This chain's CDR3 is CASSPLSVTDTQYF. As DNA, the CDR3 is TGTGCCAGCAGTCCCCTGTCCGTCACAGATACGCAGTATTTT.

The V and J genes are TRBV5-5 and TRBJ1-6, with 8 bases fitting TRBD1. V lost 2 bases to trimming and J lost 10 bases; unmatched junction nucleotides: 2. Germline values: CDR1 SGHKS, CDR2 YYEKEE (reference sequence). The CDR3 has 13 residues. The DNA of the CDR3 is TGTGCCAGCAGCTTACAGGGGGACTCACCCCTCCACTTT. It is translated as CASSLQGDSPLHF.

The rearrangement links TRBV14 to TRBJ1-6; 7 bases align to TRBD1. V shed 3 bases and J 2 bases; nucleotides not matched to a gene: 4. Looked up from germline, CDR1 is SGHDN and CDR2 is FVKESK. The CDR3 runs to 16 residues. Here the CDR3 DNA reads TGTGCCAGCAGCCACCACAGGGGAACCTATAATTCACCCCTCCACTTT. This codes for CASSHHRGTYNSPLHF.

The CDR3 protein is CASSAGGGTDTQYF. The CDR3 bases are TGTGCCAGCAGTGCCGGGGGAGGCACAGATACGCAGTATTTT. The chain is built from TRBV6-4 and TRBJ2-3; possible D gene TRBD2, 6 bases. Germline values: CDR1 MRHNA, CDR2 SNTAGT. The CDR3 spans 14 residues. V lost 4 bases and J 1 base, leaving 9 bases between the germline ends.

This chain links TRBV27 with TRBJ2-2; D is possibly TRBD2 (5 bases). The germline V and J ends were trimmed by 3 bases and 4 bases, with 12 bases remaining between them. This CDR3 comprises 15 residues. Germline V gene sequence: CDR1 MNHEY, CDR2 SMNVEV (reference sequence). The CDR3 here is CASSLAGRGTGELFF. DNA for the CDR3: TGTGCCAGCAGTTTGGCTGGTCGGGGCACCGGGGAGCTGTTTTTT.

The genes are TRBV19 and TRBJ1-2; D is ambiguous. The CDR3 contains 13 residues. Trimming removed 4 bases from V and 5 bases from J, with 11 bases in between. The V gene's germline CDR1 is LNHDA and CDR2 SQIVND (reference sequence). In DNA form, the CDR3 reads TGTGCCAGTAGTAATCGGGAGGCGTATGGCTACACCTTC. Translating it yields CASSNREAYGYTF.

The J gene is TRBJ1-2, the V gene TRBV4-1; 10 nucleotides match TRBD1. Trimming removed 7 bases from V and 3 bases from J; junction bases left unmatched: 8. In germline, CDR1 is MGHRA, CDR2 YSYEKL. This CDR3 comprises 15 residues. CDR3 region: CASTRSGTGDYGYTF. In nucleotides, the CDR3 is TGCGCCAGCACCCGCTCCGGGACAGGGGACTATGGCTACACCTTC.

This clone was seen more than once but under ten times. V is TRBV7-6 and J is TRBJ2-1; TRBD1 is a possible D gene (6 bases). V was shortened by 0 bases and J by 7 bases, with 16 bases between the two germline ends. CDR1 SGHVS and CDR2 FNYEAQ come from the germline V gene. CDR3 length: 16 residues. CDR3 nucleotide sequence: TGTGCCAGCAGCTTAGCGGGGCAGGGGTATGGGAATGAGCAGTTCTTC. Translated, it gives CASSLAGQGYGNEQFF.

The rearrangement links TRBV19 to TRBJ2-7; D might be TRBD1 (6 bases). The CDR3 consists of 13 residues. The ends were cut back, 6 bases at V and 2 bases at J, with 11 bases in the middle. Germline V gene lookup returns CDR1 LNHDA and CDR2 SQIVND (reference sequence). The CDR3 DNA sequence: TGTGCCAGTAGAAACCGGGACACCTACGAGCAGTACTTC. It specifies CASRNRDTYEQYF.

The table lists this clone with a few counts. The CDR3 DNA reads TGTGCCAGCAGCCAACCGGGACTCGGTTTTAATGAGCAGTTCTTC. Its translation: CASSQPGLGFNEQFF. This chain joins TRBV7-8 and TRBJ2-1; D possibly corresponds to TRBD2 (6 bases). This CDR3 spans 15 amino acids. Germline CDR1 reads SGHVS; CDR2 reads FQNEAQ. The germline V and J ends were trimmed by 5 bases and 7 bases, with 18 bases remaining between them.

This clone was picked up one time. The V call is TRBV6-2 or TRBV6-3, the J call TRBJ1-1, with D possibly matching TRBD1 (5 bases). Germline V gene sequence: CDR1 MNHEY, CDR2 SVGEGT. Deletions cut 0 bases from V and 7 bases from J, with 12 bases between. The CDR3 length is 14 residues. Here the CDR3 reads CASSYSSGAFEAFF. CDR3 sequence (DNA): TGTGCCAGCAGTTACTCATCTGGGGCATTTGAAGCTTTCTTT.

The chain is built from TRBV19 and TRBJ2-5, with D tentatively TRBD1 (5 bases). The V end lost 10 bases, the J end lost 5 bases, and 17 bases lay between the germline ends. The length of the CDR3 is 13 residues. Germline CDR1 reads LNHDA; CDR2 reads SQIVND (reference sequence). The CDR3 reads CATSRGSRETQYF. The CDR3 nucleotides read TGTGCCACTTCAAGGGGCTCTCGGGAGACCCAGTACTTC.

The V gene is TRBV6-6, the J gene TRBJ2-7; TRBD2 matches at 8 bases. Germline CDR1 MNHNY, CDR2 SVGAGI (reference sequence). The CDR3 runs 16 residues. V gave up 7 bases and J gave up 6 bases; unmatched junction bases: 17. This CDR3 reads CASNPLGTRTSSEQYF. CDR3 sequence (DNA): TGTGCCAGCAATCCCTTAGGGACAAGGACTAGCTCCGAGCAGTACTTC.

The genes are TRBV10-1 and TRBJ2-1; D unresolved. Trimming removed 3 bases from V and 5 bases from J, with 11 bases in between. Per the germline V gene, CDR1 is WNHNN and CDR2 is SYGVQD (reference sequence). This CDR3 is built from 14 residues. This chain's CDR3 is CASSDTKTNNEQFF. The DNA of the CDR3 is TGCGCCAGCAGTGATACAAAAACCAACAATGAGCAGTTCTTC.

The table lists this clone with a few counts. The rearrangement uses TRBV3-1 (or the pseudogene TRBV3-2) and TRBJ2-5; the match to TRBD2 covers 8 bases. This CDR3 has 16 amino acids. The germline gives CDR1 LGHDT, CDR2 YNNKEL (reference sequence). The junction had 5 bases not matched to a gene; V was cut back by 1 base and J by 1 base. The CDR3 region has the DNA TGTGCCAGCAGCCAAGTTGGGGGACTAGGCCAAGAGACCCAGTACTTC. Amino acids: CASSQVGGLGQETQYF.

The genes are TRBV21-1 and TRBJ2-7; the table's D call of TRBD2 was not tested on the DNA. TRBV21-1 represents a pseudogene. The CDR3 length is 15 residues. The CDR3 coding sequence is TGTGCCAGCAGCAAGATAGCGGGGGACCTCTACGAGCAGTACTTC. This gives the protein CASSKIAGDLYEQYF.

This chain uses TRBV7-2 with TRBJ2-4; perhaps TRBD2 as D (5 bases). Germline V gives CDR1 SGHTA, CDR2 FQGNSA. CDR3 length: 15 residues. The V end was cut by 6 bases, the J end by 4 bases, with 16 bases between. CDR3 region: CASSRADPGKNIQYF. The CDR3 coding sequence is TGTGCCAGCAGTCGGGCCGACCCGGGGAAAAACATTCAGTACTTC.

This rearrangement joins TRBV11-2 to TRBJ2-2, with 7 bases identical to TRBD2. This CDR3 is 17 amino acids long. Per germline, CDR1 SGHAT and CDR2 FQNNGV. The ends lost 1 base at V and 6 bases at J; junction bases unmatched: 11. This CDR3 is CASSLGLAQSWAGELFF. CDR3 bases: TGTGCCAGCAGCTTAGGACTAGCCCAGTCGTGGGCCGGGGAGCTGTTTTTT. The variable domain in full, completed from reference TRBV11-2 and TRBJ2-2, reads EAGVAQSPRYKIIEKRQSVAFWCNPISGHATLYWYQQILGQGPKLLIQFQNNGVVDDSQLPKDRFSAERLKGVDSTLKIQPAKLEDSAVYLCASSLGLAQSWAGELFFGEGSRLTVL.

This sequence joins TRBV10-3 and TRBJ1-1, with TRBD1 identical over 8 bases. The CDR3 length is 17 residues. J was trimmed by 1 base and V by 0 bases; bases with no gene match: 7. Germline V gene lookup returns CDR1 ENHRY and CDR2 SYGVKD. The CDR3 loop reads CAISESGRGQENTEAFF. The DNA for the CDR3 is TGTGCCATCAGTGAGTCGGGTAGGGGACAGGAGAACACTGAAGCTTTCTTT.

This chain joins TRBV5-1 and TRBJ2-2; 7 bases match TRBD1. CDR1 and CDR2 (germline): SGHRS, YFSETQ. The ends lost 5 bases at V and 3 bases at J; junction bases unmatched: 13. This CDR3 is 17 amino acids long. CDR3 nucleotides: TGCGCCAGCAGGTACCGACCAGGGGGAGATTACACCGGGGAGCTGTTTTTT. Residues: CASRYRPGGDYTGELFF. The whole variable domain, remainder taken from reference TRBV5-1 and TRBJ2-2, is KAGVTQTPRYLIKTRGQQVTLSCSPISGHRSVSWYQQTPGQGLQFLFEYFSETQRNKGNFPGRFSGRQFSNSRSEMNVSTLELGDSALYLCASRYRPGGDYTGELFFGEGSRLTVL.

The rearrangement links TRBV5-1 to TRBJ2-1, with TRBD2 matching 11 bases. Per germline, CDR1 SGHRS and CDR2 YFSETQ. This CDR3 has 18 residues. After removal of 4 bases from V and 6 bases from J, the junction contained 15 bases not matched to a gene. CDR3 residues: CASSERTVTSGGFNEQFF. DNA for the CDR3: TGCGCCAGCAGCGAACGGACAGTTACTAGCGGGGGCTTCAATGAGCAGTTCTTC. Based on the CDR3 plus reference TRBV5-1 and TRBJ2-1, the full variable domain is KAGVTQTPRYLIKTRGQQVTLSCSPISGHRSVSWYQQTPGQGLQFLFEYFSETQRNKGNFPGRFSGRQFSNSRSEMNVSTLELGDSALYLCASSERTVTSGGFNEQFFGPGTRLTVL.

The CDR3 DNA sequence: TGTGCCACGACGAATCCTGGGACTAGCGGGAACAATGAGCAGTTCTTC. It codes for CATTNPGTSGNNEQFF. The J gene is TRBJ2-1, the V gene TRBV10-3, with 13 bases lining up with TRBD2. Unmatched junction bases numbered 11, after V lost 10 bases and J lost 5 bases. The CDR3 consists of 16 residues. Germline loops: CDR1 ENHRY, CDR2 SYGVKD.

CDR3 DNA: TGTGCCAGCAGCCCCCGCCCGCTAGCAAGTTTCCCCCGGAGCTCCTACAATGAGCAGTTCTTC. Protein product: CASSPRPLASFPRSSYNEQFF. This chain uses TRBV14 with TRBJ2-1; tentative D call: TRBD2 (5 bases). The V and J ends lost 4 bases and 0 bases respectively, with 28 bases between them. The CDR3 runs 21 residues. CDR1 is SGHDN and CDR2 is FVKESK in the germline V gene.

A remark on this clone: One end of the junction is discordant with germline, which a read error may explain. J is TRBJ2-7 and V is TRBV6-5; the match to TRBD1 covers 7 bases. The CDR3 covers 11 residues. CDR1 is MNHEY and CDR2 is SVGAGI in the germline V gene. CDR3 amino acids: CASSYAGTDIF. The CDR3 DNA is TGTGCCAGCAGTTACGCAGGGACAGACATCTTC.

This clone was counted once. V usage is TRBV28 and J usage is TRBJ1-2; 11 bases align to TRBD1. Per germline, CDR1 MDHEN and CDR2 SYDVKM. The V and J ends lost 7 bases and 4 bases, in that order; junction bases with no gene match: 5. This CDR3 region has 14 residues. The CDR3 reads CASTRTGGLYGYTF. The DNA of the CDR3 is TGTGCCAGCACTCGGACAGGGGGCCTCTATGGCTACACCTTC.

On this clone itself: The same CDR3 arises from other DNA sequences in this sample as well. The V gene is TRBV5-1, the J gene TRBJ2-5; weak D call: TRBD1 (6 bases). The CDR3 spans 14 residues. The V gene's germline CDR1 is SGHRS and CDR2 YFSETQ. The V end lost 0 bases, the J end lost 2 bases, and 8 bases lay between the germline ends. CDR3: CASSLAQGQETQYF. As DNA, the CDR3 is TGCGCCAGCAGCTTGGCACAGGGACAAGAGACCCAGTACTTC.

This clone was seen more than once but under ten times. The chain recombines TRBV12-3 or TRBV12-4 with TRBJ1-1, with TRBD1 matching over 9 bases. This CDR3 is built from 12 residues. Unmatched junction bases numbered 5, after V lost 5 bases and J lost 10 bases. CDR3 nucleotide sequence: TGTGCCAGCAGTCCCGGACAGGGGAGAGCTTTCTTT. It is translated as CASSPGQGRAFF.